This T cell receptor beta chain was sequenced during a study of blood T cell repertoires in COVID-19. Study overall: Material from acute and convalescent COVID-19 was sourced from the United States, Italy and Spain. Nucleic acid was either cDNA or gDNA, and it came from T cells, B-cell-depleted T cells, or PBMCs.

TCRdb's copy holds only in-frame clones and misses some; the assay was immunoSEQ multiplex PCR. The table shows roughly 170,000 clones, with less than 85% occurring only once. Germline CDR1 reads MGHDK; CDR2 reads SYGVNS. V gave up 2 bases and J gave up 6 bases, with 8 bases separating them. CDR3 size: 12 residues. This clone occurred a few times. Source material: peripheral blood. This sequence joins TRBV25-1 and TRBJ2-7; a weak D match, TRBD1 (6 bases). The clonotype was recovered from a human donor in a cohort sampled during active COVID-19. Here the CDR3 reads CASSETGREQYF. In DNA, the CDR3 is TGTGCCAGCAGTGAAACAGGGCGCGAGCAGTACTTC.